A single sample gave rise to the 26 T cell receptor beta chains below, sequenced in a study of human T cells and chemical hapten exposure. Documented time point: patch test 1, 2 weeks after DPC sensitization. Documented treatment: therapeutic diphenylcyclopropenone sensitization with weekly scalp DPC. TCRdb re-analysed the RACE reads in MiXCR, keeping a single row per CDR3 protein. The data hold roughly 180,000 distinct CDR3 sequences, with about 14% observed a single time. Sequenced here: whole blood, sampled in connection with sensitization to the hapten diphenylcyclopropenone (DPC). The receptors come from a woman aged 25 to 39 with alopecia areata. Some clones in this sample may be carry-over from other donors' samples.

This chain uses TRBV10-3 with TRBJ1-1; D is undetermined. CDR1 and CDR2 (germline): ENHRY, SYGVKD. V lost 4 bases and J lost 7, with 7 bases in between. The length of the CDR3 is 11 residues. Here the CDR3 reads CAISAGDEAFF. The CDR3 DNA reads as TGTGCCATCAGTGCGGGAGATGAAGCTTTCTTT.

This clonotype was seen ten or more times. CDR3 DNA sequence: TGTGCCATCAGCCGGGCGTTCTATGGCTACACCTTC. This sequence encodes CAISRAFYGYTF. J is TRBJ1-2 and V is TRBV28; D not certain. Germline V lookup: CDR1 MDHEN, CDR2 SYDVKM. The CDR3 runs to 12 residues. The V end lost 10 bases, the J end lost 4 bases, and 13 bases lay between the germline ends.

The chain uses TRBV5-4 and TRBJ1-1, with no clear D. Germline V gene lookup returns CDR1 SGHNT and CDR2 YYREEE (reference sequence). Trimming removed 3 bases at V and 0 bases at J, with 15 bases between. This CDR3 spans 16 amino acids. The CDR3 DNA reads TGTGCCAGCAGCTCAGATCCCGGGAGGATGAACACTGAAGCTTTCTTT. Residues: CASSSDPGRMNTEAFF.

This chain links TRBV10-3 with TRBJ1-2; the D gene is possibly TRBD1 (5 bases). The V end lost 6 bases, the J end lost 5 bases, and 7 bases lay between the germline ends. The CDR3 covers 11 residues. Per germline, CDR1 ENHRY and CDR2 SYGVKD. The CDR3 here is CAIRQEYGYTF. Here the CDR3 DNA reads TGTGCCATCAGACAGGAGTATGGCTACACCTTC.

This clonotype was seen ten or more times. The chain uses TRBV6-2 or TRBV6-3 and TRBJ2-3; the match to TRBD1 covers 8 bases. CDR1 MNHEY and CDR2 SVGEGT come from the germline V gene. The length of the CDR3 is 14 residues. Unmatched junction bases numbered 2, after V lost 4 bases and J lost 2 bases. The CDR3 region is CASSSDRDTDTQYF. The CDR3 DNA reads TGTGCCAGCAGTTCGGACAGGGACACAGATACGCAGTATTTT.

The chain links TRBV7-9 to TRBJ1-2; D not resolved. The CDR3 runs 17 residues. With 5 bases removed from V and 1 base from J, the gap between germline ends came to 20 bases. Germline CDR1 reads SEHNR; CDR2 reads FQNEAQ (reference sequence). This chain's CDR3 is CASSPPLDLPLNYGYTF. Written as DNA, the CDR3 is TGTGCCAGCAGCCCGCCCCTGGACCTTCCCCTTAACTATGGCTACACCTTC.

Only a few counts were recorded for this clonotype. The chain has TRBV14 and TRBJ2-5, with 7 positions matching TRBD1. The germline CDR1 and CDR2 sequences are SGHDN and FVKESK. The CDR3 is 14 amino acids. Trimming took 4 bases from V and 4 from J; bases not matched to a gene: 6. This CDR3 reads CASSPRTGGETQYF. The CDR3 region has the DNA TGTGCCAGCAGCCCCCGGACAGGTGGAGAGACCCAGTACTTC.

In its sample, this clonotype was seen a few times. The chain has TRBV28 and TRBJ1-1; TRBD1 matches 12 bases. CDR1 and CDR2 from the germline V gene are MDHEN and SYDVKM. With V trimmed by 5 bases and J by 8 bases, 9 bases remained unmatched. The CDR3 is 15 amino acids. The CDR3 spells CASSPPGQGASEAFF. The CDR3 DNA sequence: TGTGCCAGCAGTCCCCCGGGACAGGGGGCTTCAGAAGCTTTCTTT.

The table lists this clonotype with many counts. The chain recombines TRBV12-3 or TRBV12-4 with TRBJ1-5; D uncertain. V lost 3 bases and J lost 2, with 5 bases in between. This CDR3 spans 13 amino acids. Here the CDR3 reads CASSFMGNQPQHF. The CDR3 nucleotides are TGTGCCAGCAGTTTTATGGGCAATCAGCCCCAGCATTTT.

This clonotype has ten or more counts. The V call is TRBV19, the J call TRBJ2-1; TRBD2 matches at 16 bases. V lost 7 bases and J lost 0; bases outside the gene matches: 12. Germline V gene data show CDR1 as LNHDA and CDR2 as SQIVND (reference sequence). The CDR3 spans 20 residues. The chain's CDR3 is CASTPRGTSGRESSYNEQFF. The DNA of the CDR3 is TGTGCCAGTACCCCAAGGGGGACTAGCGGGAGGGAGAGCTCCTACAATGAGCAGTTCTTC.

CDR3 sequence (DNA): TGCAGTGCTAGGGGGCGACAGGGGATTAACACTGAAGCTTTCTTT. This codes for CSARGRQGINTEAFF. The rearrangement links TRBV20-1 to TRBJ1-1; the match to TRBD1 covers 8 bases. Germline values: CDR1 DFQATT, CDR2 SNEGSKA (reference sequence). Losses at the gene ends were 3 bases for V and 2 bases for J; bases not matched to a gene: 8. The CDR3 covers 15 residues.

The table lists this clonotype with many counts. The chain has TRBV5-1 and TRBJ2-3; 13 bases agree with TRBD2. The germline V gene has CDR1 SGHRS and CDR2 YFSETQ. The V segment lost 1 base and the J segment 5 bases; nucleotides outside the gene matches: 4. This CDR3 spans 16 amino acids. The CDR3 protein is CASSLTSGGVKDTQYF. In DNA, the CDR3 is TGCGCCAGCAGCTTGACTAGCGGGGGGGTCAAAGATACGCAGTATTTT.

This clonotype was seen many times. The genes are TRBV18 and TRBJ2-7; no clear D. This CDR3 contains 12 residues. Germline assignment: CDR1 KGHSH and CDR2 LQKENI. The V end lost 1 base, the J end lost 5 bases, and 6 bases lay between the germline ends. This chain's CDR3 is CASSPLGHEQYF. DNA of the CDR3: TGTGCCAGCTCACCACTCGGCCACGAGCAGTACTTC. Combining the CDR3 with reference TRBV18 and TRBJ2-7 gives the whole variable domain NAGVMQNPRHLVRRRGQEARLRCSPMKGHSHVYWYRQLPEEGLKFMVYLQKENIIDESGMPKERFSAEFPKEGPSILRIQQVVRGDSAAYFCASSPLGHEQYFGPGTRLTVT.

The chain carries TRBV6-1 and TRBJ2-2; no clear D gene. V lost 10 bases, J lost 7 bases, and 10 bases lay in between. The length of the CDR3 is 11 residues. Germline CDR1 is MNHNS and CDR2 is SASEGT. As DNA, the CDR3 is TGTGCCACTGGCCTCGGCGGGGAGCTGTTTTTT. Translating gives CATGLGGELFF.

The rearrangement joins TRBV7-2 to TRBJ1-1; maybe TRBD1 (5 bases). Germline CDR1 SGHTA, CDR2 FQGNSA. The ends were cut back, 6 bases at V and 0 bases at J, with 8 bases in the middle. This CDR3 contains 13 residues. The CDR3 DNA is TGTGCCAGCAGTGCAGGGATGAACACTGAAGCTTTCTTT. Residues: CASSAGMNTEAFF.

This clonotype was detected a few times. The rearrangement uses TRBV7-6 and TRBJ2-1, with 7 positions matching TRBD1. The CDR3 is 16 residues long. V lost 4 bases, J lost 0 bases, and 6 bases stayed unmatched. CDR1 and CDR2 (germline): SGHVS, FNYEAQ. Here the CDR3 reads CASSSLQGSSYNEQFF. Here the CDR3 DNA reads TGTGCCAGCAGCTCCCTACAGGGGAGCTCCTACAATGAGCAGTTCTTC.

The V and J genes are TRBV7-6 and TRBJ1-6; D is possibly TRBD1 (6 bases). CDR1 SGHVS and CDR2 FNYEAQ come from the germline V gene. CDR3 length equals 15 residues. V lost 4 bases and J lost 7, with 14 bases in between. The CDR3 loop is CASSSRTDGNSPLHF. The CDR3 DNA is TGTGCCAGCAGCTCCAGGACAGACGGAAATTCACCCCTCCACTTT. Full variable domain (rest looked up from reference TRBV7-6 and TRBJ1-6): GAGVSQSPRYKVTKRGQDVALRCDPISGHVSLYWYRQALGQGPEFLTYFNYEAQQDKSGLPNDRFSAERPEGSISTLTIQRTEQRDSAMYRCASSSRTDGNSPLHFGNGTRLTVT.

At least ten counts were recorded for this clonotype. V usage is TRBV12-5 and J usage is TRBJ1-3; D may be TRBD1 (5 bases). The V gene's germline CDR1 is LGHNT and CDR2 FRNRAP. This CDR3 has 15 residues. Trimming removed 7 bases at V and 0 bases at J, with 13 bases between. This CDR3 reads CASAFNRNSGNTIYF. In DNA, the CDR3 is TGTGCTAGTGCCTTCAACAGGAACTCTGGAAACACCATATATTTT. Drawing the rest from reference TRBV12-5 and TRBJ1-3, the complete variable domain is DARVTQTPRHKVTEMGQEVTMRCQPILGHNTVFWYRQTMMQGLELLAYFRNRAPLDDSGMPKDRFSAEMPDATLATLKIQPSEPRDSAVYFCASAFNRNSGNTIYFGEGSWLTVV.

This clonotype was seen many times. The V call is TRBV7-6, the J call TRBJ2-6; no clear D gene. The length of the CDR3 is 15 residues. Germline loops: CDR1 SGHVS, CDR2 FNYEAQ. Trimming took 2 bases from V and 2 from J, leaving 7 bases between them. Here the CDR3 DNA reads TGTGCCAGCAGCTTAAACCCCCCTGGGGCCAACGTCCTGACTTTC. It encodes CASSLNPPGANVLTF.

V gene TRBV6-1 combines with J gene TRBJ2-1; 13 nucleotides align to TRBD2. The CDR3 loop spans 16 amino acids. Losses at the gene ends were 6 bases for V and 4 bases for J; bases not matched to a gene: 6. The germline CDR1 and CDR2 sequences are MNHNS and SASEGT. This CDR3 reads CASRDGTSGTYNEQFF. Here the CDR3 DNA reads TGTGCCAGCAGGGATGGGACTAGCGGGACGTACAATGAGCAGTTCTTC.

J is TRBJ2-5 and V is TRBV11-2, with 14 bases matching TRBD2. CDR1 is SGHAT, CDR2 FQNNGV, per germline. This CDR3 has 18 amino acids. The V gene end was trimmed by 4 bases and the J gene end by 4 bases; junction bases not matched to a gene: 11. The CDR3 DNA sequence: TGTGCCAGCAGCTCCCAACTCGGGACTAGCGGGAGTAGAGAGACCCAGTACTTC. Residues: CASSSQLGTSGSRETQYF.

There are many counts of this clonotype. The V and J genes are TRBV20-1 and TRBJ1-1; 9 nucleotides match TRBD1. Losses at the gene ends were 3 bases for V and 3 bases for J; bases not matched to a gene: 2. The CDR3 spans 13 residues. From germline, CDR1 is DFQATT and CDR2 SNEGSKA (reference sequence). CDR3 residues: CSARGTGHTEAFF. The CDR3 DNA reads as TGCAGTGCTAGGGGGACAGGGCACACTGAAGCTTTCTTT.

The rearrangement links TRBV15 to TRBJ2-3; D may be TRBD2 (7 bases). The CDR3 runs to 15 residues. Germline V gene lookup returns CDR1 LNHNV and CDR2 YYDKDF (reference sequence). V lost 0 bases and J 2 bases, leaving 9 bases between the germline ends. The CDR3 coding sequence is TGTGCCACCAGCAGAGATGGGGGGGCCACAGATACGCAGTATTTT. Its protein product is CATSRDGGATDTQYF.

This chain joins TRBV6-2 or TRBV6-3 and TRBJ1-1, with D perhaps TRBD1 (6 bases). CDR1 MNHEY and CDR2 SVGEGT come from the germline V gene. V was trimmed by 0 bases and J by 0 bases, leaving 8 bases between them. The CDR3 contains 15 residues. The CDR3 bases are TGTGCCAGCAGTTACTCCCAGGGGATGAACACTGAAGCTTTCTTT. It encodes CASSYSQGMNTEAFF.

Only a few counts were recorded for this clonotype. The chain has TRBV6-5 and TRBJ2-5, with 7 bases that match TRBD2. Germline V gives CDR1 MNHEY, CDR2 SVGAGI. The CDR3 has 16 residues. V lost 8 bases, J lost 8 bases, and 20 bases stayed unmatched. Written as DNA, the CDR3 is TGTGCCAGCGGGGAACTAGCGATTACCACCAAGAGAACCCAGTACTTC. Amino acids: CASGELAITTKRTQYF.

The gene calls are TRBV19 and TRBJ2-3; 9 nucleotides match TRBD1. This CDR3 has 15 residues. The trim removed 3 bases at V and 3 bases at J, leaving 4 bases unmatched. Germline loops: CDR1 LNHDA, CDR2 SQIVND (reference sequence). The chain's CDR3 is CASSMLGQGTDTQYF. In DNA, the CDR3 is TGTGCCAGTAGTATGTTAGGACAGGGGACAGATACGCAGTATTTT.